The entry below gives a single T cell receptor beta chain sequence along with its context. Antigen: not known. V shed 3 bases and J 5 bases; nucleotides not matched to a gene: 8. CDR1 and CDR2 (germline): KGHSH, LQKENI. The CDR3 is 16 amino acids. Only one heparinised blood draw was taken per donor, and its volume averaged around 120 mL. Purities in excess of 95% were seen in all sorted populations. The data derive from a study of beta chain features in type 1 diabetes. Study results and limitations: In the patient group, naive, central memory and Treg TCRB repertoires seemed more alike than in the healthy donor group.

Expressed TCRB transcripts were sequenced because the isolated RNA had all been reverse transcribed beforehand. Profiled with immunoSEQ multiplex PCR; TCRdb holds only in-frame clones, not every one. The sample carries 150,000 to 190,000 clones, about 8.1% recorded once. The TCR originated in a man in his late teens or twenties in good health. The chain joins TRBV18 to TRBJ2-2; TRBD1 matches 8 bases. Sequenced sample: central memory CD4+ T cells from blood. CDR3 amino acids: CASSPRGRGGTGELFF. Here the CDR3 DNA reads TGTGCCAGCTCACCCAGGGGGCGCGGAGGGACCGGGGAGCTGTTTTTT.